The 22 T cell receptor beta chains presented below share a single source sample, sequenced in a study of tumor-infiltrating lymphocytes in oesophageal squamous cell carcinoma. TCRdb re-analysed the PCR reads in MiXCR, keeping a single row per CDR3 protein. The sample shows 15,000 to 20,000 distinct CDR3 sequences, about 41% of them seen only once. The sample comprised normal esophageal tissue next to the tumor. These receptors all stem from a male donor with esophageal squamous cell carcinoma.

The V and J genes are TRBV9 and TRBJ2-3; a possible D gene is TRBD2 (5 bases). Germline CDR1 is SGDLS and CDR2 is YYNGEE. There are 15 residues in the CDR3. The V gene lost 4 bases and the J gene lost 0 bases, with 12 bases spanning the gap. In DNA, the CDR3 is TGTGCCAGCAGCCAGGACTTCCTTAGCACAGATACGCAGTATTTT. Translated: CASSQDFLSTDTQYF.

The gene calls are TRBV7-2 and TRBJ2-5; D call uncertain. Germline-derived CDR1 and CDR2 are SGHTA and FQGNSA. V was trimmed by 1 base and J by 9 bases, leaving 9 bases between them. The CDR3 spans 12 residues. CDR3 loop: CASSLDTVAQYF. The CDR3 DNA reads TGTGCCAGCAGCTTAGATACCGTCGCCCAGTACTTC.

The V call is TRBV7-2, the J call TRBJ2-5; D unresolved. Trimming removed 4 bases at V and 2 bases at J, with 8 bases between. Per germline, CDR1 SGHTA and CDR2 FQGNSA. CDR3 length: 13 amino acids. CDR3 in DNA: TGTGCCAGCAGCTCACTGACACAAGAGACCCAGTACTTC. Encoded protein: CASSSLTQETQYF.

This chain connects TRBV6-1 to TRBJ2-3; possibly TRBD1 or TRBD2 for D (5 bases each). The ends were cut back, 6 bases at V and 2 bases at J, with 9 bases in the middle. The CDR3 covers 13 residues. Germline loops: CDR1 MNHNS, CDR2 SASEGT. Here the CDR3 DNA reads TGTGCCAGCAGGAGGGACCCCACAGATACGCAGTATTTT. Translating it yields CASRRDPTDTQYF.

Regarding this clonotype: Lacking the conserved final phenylalanine or tryptophan, this CDR3 likely reflects a read error. This sequence joins TRBV7-6 and TRBJ2-5; possibly TRBD2 for D (6 bases). The better agreement between TRBJ2-1 and the DNA end casts doubt on the J call. The length of the CDR3 is 12 residues. The germline V gene encodes CDR1 SGHVS and CDR2 FNYEAQ. CDR3 nucleotides: TGTGCCAGCAGCCCTTCGGGAGAAAGGCAGTTCTCC. It is translated as CASSPSGERQFS.

This clonotype came up many times. The chain combines TRBV10-3 with TRBJ2-1; D perhaps matches TRBD2 (6 bases). CDR1 ENHRY and CDR2 SYGVKD come from the germline V gene. Trimming took off 6 bases at V and 6 bases at J, with 15 bases between the two ends. This CDR3 has 14 residues. CDR3 region: CAIRIGTQVNEQFF. CDR3 DNA: TGTGCCATCAGGATAGGGACTCAGGTCAATGAGCAGTTCTTC.

J is TRBJ2-1 and V is TRBV6-2 or TRBV6-3, with 8 positions matching TRBD2. The J call may be incorrect, as the DNA end agrees better with TRBJ2-7. The CDR3 spans 16 residues. CDR1 is MNHEY, CDR2 SVGEGT, per germline. The CDR3 coding sequence is TGTGCCAGCAGTTACTTCGTGCTAGCGGGTTCCTACGAGCAGTACTTC. It specifies CASSYFVLAGSYEQYF.

This clonotype was detected a few times. This may come from a read error, since a much larger clone is one base off. The CDR3 does not end in the conserved phenylalanine or tryptophan, so this is likely a read error. The gene calls are TRBV6-6 and TRBJ1-5, with a weak D call TRBD1 (5 bases). Germline CDR1 and CDR2: MNHNY and SVGAGI (reference sequence). This CDR3 is 8 amino acids long. For the CDR3, the DNA is TGTCGGGGCCAGCCCCAGCATTTG. Its protein is CRGQPQHL.

This clonotype turned up a few times. This chain connects TRBV3-1 to TRBJ2-1; TRBD2 matches 14 bases. Trimming cost V 5 bases and J 5 bases; bases outside gene matches: 5. CDR3 length: 16 residues. The V gene's germline CDR1 is LGHDT and CDR2 YNNKEL (reference sequence). The CDR3 here is CASSGLAGGRDNEQFF. The CDR3 DNA is TGTGCCAGCAGCGGACTAGCGGGAGGCCGAGACAATGAGCAGTTCTTC.

This clonotype was seen more than once but under ten times. This chain connects TRBV18 to TRBJ2-5, with TRBD1 matching 7 bases. This CDR3 is 14 amino acids long. The V gene's germline CDR1 is KGHSH and CDR2 LQKENI. J was trimmed by 2 bases and V by 1 base; bases with no gene match: 1. The DNA for the CDR3 is TGTGCCAGCTCACCACGGGACAGTCAAGAGACCCAGTACTTC. Its protein product is CASSPRDSQETQYF.

This clonotype was picked up a small number of times. V and J are TRBV7-8 and TRBJ2-5; no clear D. The J call could be wrong; TRBJ2-1 is a better fit for the DNA end. CDR3 length equals 14 residues. In germline, CDR1 is SGHVS, CDR2 FQNEAQ. CDR3 sequence (DNA): TGTGCCAGCATCCCAATGCGAGAAAACAATGAGCAGTTCTTC. Amino acid sequence: CASIPMRENNEQFF.

Comments on this clonotype: An end of the junction differs from the germline gene, which may be a read error. V gene TRBV6-6 combines with J gene TRBJ2-5; the D call may be TRBD1 or TRBD2 (5 bases each). The CDR3 is 13 residues long. In germline, CDR1 is MNHNY, CDR2 SVGAGI (reference sequence). CDR3 protein: CASSYSIGQGRFF. CDR3 sequence (DNA): TGTGCCAGCAGTTACTCGATCGGGCAGGGACGGTTCTTC.

V is TRBV7-6 and J is TRBJ2-1; D is unresolved. The CDR3 is 12 residues long. Germline loops: CDR1 SGHVS, CDR2 FNYEAQ. Trimming took off 5 bases at V and 4 bases at J, with 6 bases between the two ends. The CDR3 coding sequence is TGTGCCAGCAGCCACAGATACAATGAGCAGTTCTTC. Translated, it gives CASSHRYNEQFF.

The J gene is TRBJ2-7, the V gene TRBV6-4; D possibly corresponds to TRBD2 (6 bases). The DNA end lines up better with TRBJ2-5; the J call may be wrong. Looked up from germline, CDR1 is MRHNA and CDR2 is SNTAGT. The CDR3 is 13 residues long. This chain's CDR3 is CASPGRGKETQYF. The CDR3 region has the DNA TGTGCCAGTCCGGGCCGGGGGAAAGAGACCCAGTACTTC.

DNA of the CDR3: TGCGCCAGCAGCCCCGGGTGGCAGGACTACAATGAGCAGTTCTTC. It encodes CASSPGWQDYNEQFF. The gene calls are TRBV5-1 and TRBJ2-7, with no clear D. With the DNA end fitting TRBJ2-1 better, the J assignment may be wrong. Germline V lookup: CDR1 SGHRS, CDR2 YFSETQ. The CDR3 extends over 15 amino acids.

Comment on this clonotype: The CDR3 does not end in the conserved phenylalanine or tryptophan, so this is likely a read error. The limits of the CDR3 on the DNA are not certain, so only TCRdb's listed CDR3 is given. The J gene is TRBJ2-7, the V gene TRBV7-8; no DNA check was done on the table's D call, TRBD1. The germline V gene encodes CDR1 SGHVS and CDR2 FQNEAQ. The length of the CDR3 is 15 amino acids, counting both ends. The CDR3: CASSLVQVDEQYFGS.

The rearrangement links TRBV6-6 to TRBJ1-1; no definite D call. Trimming shortened V by 7 bases and J by 1 base, and 16 bases separated the two germline ends. The CDR3 is 15 residues long. The germline V gene has CDR1 MNHNY and CDR2 SVGAGI (reference sequence). CDR3 in amino acids: CASIDLGTTNTEAFF. For the CDR3, the DNA is TGTGCCAGCATAGACTTAGGTACGACGAACACTGAAGCTTTCTTT.

The chain employs TRBV5-3 and TRBJ1-2, with 7 bases identical to TRBD1. TRBV5-3 counts as an open reading frame of uncertain function. V dropped 4 bases and J dropped 2; count of bases not matched to a gene: 8. The CDR3 extends over 15 amino acids. The CDR3 nucleotides read TGTGCCAGAAGCAAGATTTTGACAGGGAACTATGGCTACACCTTC. Protein product: CARSKILTGNYGYTF.

V gene TRBV7-2 combines with J gene TRBJ2-5; D is unclear. Judging by the DNA end, TRBJ2-1 fits better; the J call may be wrong. Looked up from germline, CDR1 is SGHTA and CDR2 is FQGNSA. The CDR3 has 13 amino acids. The CDR3 DNA sequence: TGTGCCAGCAGCTTAGACCAGATGGGTGAGCAGTTCTTC. Translating gives CASSLDQMGEQFF.

Sample share makes this clonotype medium-sized. The chain has TRBV7-3 and TRBJ2-7, with D possibly being TRBD1 (7 bases). The ends were cut back, 1 base at V and 7 bases at J, with 20 bases in the middle. The germline gives CDR1 SGHTA, CDR2 FQGTGA. This CDR3 has 16 amino acids. This CDR3 is CASSLKVAGGNNEQYF. DNA for the CDR3: TGTGCCAGCAGCTTAAAAGTGGCAGGGGGGAACAATGAGCAGTACTTC.

Worth noting for this clonotype: The CDR3 carries no conserved terminal phenylalanine or tryptophan, so it likely arises from a read error. The limits of the CDR3 on the DNA are not certain, so only TCRdb's listed CDR3 is given. V is TRBV27 and J is TRBJ2-5; TRBD2, the D gene given by the table, was not confirmed from the DNA. Germline CDR1 is MNHEY and CDR2 is SMNVEV (reference sequence). The CDR3 totals 18 residues, both ends included. The CDR3 region is CASSTALDRTLYGYTFGS.

The table lists this clonotype with many counts. The V call is TRBV4-2, the J call TRBJ2-5; TRBD2 matches at 9 bases. Germline CDR1 and CDR2: LGHNA and YNFKEQ. V trimming: 1 base; J trimming: 4 bases; junction bases outside the gene matches: 4. The CDR3 is made up of 15 amino acids. CDR3 in DNA: TGTGCCAGCAGCCAAGTAGCGGGAGAGGTAGAGACCCAGTACTTC. Translating gives CASSQVAGEVETQYF.